The clone carrying this TCR beta chain rates as medium-sized (0.01 to 0.1%). This specimen comes from a study of immune characterization of retroperitoneal liposarcoma. TCRdb re-analysed the PCR reads in MiXCR, keeping a single row per CDR3 protein. The sample has approximately 7,100 distinct CDR3 sequences; 25% to 35% are singletons. V was cut by 2 bases and J by 5 bases, with 15 bases left in between. The germline V gene has CDR1 MNHEY and CDR2 SVGAGI. The CDR3 runs 15 residues. V is TRBV6-5 and J is TRBJ1-2; the D is unclear. The material sequenced was blood. This receptor was identified in a male donor with retroperitoneal liposarcoma. CDR3 region: CASSYSLRFGYGYTF. The CDR3 coding sequence is TGTGCCAGCAGTTACAGTCTCAGGTTCGGTTATGGCTACACCTTC.